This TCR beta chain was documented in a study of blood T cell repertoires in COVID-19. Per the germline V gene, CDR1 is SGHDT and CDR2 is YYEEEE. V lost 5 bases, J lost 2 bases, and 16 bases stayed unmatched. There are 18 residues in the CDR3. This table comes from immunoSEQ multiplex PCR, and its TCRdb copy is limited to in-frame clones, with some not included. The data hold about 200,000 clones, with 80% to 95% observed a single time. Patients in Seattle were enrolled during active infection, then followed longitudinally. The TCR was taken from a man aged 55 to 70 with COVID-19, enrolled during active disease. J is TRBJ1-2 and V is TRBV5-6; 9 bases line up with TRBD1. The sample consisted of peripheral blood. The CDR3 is CASRPLSGQTGGNYGYTF. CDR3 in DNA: TGTGCCAGCAGGCCTTTATCGGGCCAGACAGGGGGAAACTATGGCTACACCTTC.